These T cell receptor beta chains were read from a single sample in a study of blood T cell repertoires in COVID-19. The method was immunoSEQ multiplex PCR; TCRdb's version includes in-frame clones alone and lacks a portion of them. The sample consists of roughly 99,000 clones, approximately 88% of them appearing once. Material for sequencing was peripheral blood. Source of these receptors: a man in his forties or fifties with active or convalescent COVID-19. The CDR3 runs from the conserved cysteine through the conserved F or W. The order of the fields is J gene, clone size, V gene, D gene, CDR3 DNA, CDR3 protein. D genes are given only for firm matches. For some rows the clone size is stated as once, few or many, or as a class when expanded; others skip it.

TRBJ1-1	-	TRBV28	TRBD1	TGTGCCAGCAGTCTAACCTCGGGACAGCTAGAAGAAGCTTTCTTT	CASSLTSGQLEEAFF
TRBJ2-7	-	TRBV9	TRBD1	TGTGCCAGCAGCCCACAGGCACGACAGGGCGGCGAGCAGTACTTC	CASSPQARQGGEQYF
TRBJ2-5	-	TRBV27	TRBD2	TGTGCCAGCAGCCGAGGACTAGCGCTATACCAAGAGACCCAGTACTTC	CASSRGLALYQETQYF
TRBJ2-5	-	TRBV19	TRBD1	TGTGCCAGTAGTACCCACAGGGGGCGGGCGACCCAGTACTTC	CASSTHRGRATQYF
TRBJ1-4	once	TRBV12-3/TRBV12-4	-	TGTGCCAGCAGTTTAAAGCGTAATGAAAAACTGTTTTTT	CASSLKRNEKLFF
TRBJ1-1	few	TRBV7-9	-	TGTGCCAGCAGCCCTTCGGGGGTTAGGACTGAAGCTTTCTTT	CASSPSGVRTEAFF
TRBJ2-7	-	TRBV19	TRBD2	TGTGCCAGTAAGGGAACGGCTAGCGGGAGTGGCGAGCAGTACTTC	CASKGTASGSGEQYF
TRBJ1-6	-	TRBV30	TRBD1	TGTGCCTGGGAGGGGGCGCAAAGCTCCTATAATTCACCCCTCCACTTT	CAWEGAQSSYNSPLHF
TRBJ2-7	-	TRBV4-3	-	TGCGCCAGCAGCCAAGACCGACTGGCCGCCTACGAGCAGTACTTC	CASSQDRLAAYEQYF
TRBJ2-3	-	TRBV18	TRBD2	TGTGCCAGCTCTCCTACACCGGGACTAGCAGGAGATACGCAGTATTTT	CASSPTPGLAGDTQYF
TRBJ1-2	-	TRBV30	-	TGTGCCTGGAGCCCAGGGAACTATGGCTACACCTTC	CAWSPGNYGYTF
TRBJ1-1	-	TRBV11-2	-	TGTGCCAGCAGCTTAGCGTACAGCCGAGACACTGAAGCTTTCTTT	CASSLAYSRDTEAFF
TRBJ2-7	many	TRBV7-9	TRBD2	TGTGCCAGCGGCGGAGAAGGACTAGCGGGAGGCGAGCAGTACTTC	CASGGEGLAGGEQYF
TRBJ2-7	-	TRBV2	TRBD1	TGTGCCAGCAGTGCCGGGACAGGGACCTACGAGCAGTACTTC	CASSAGTGTYEQYF
TRBJ2-2	-	TRBV19	-	-	CASTSDRNTGELFF
TRBJ2-2	few	TRBV19	-	TGTGCCAGTAGTATCCGAGCGAACACCGGGGAGCTGTTTTTT	CASSIRANTGELFF
TRBJ2-7	-	TRBV18	-	TGTGCCAGCTCACCACAGGGGATCTACGAGCAGTACTTC	CASSPQGIYEQYF
TRBJ2-1	-	TRBV18	-	TGTGCCAGCTTACCGGGGCTGGCGAGCTCCTACAATGAGCAGTTCTTC	CASLPGLASSYNEQFF
TRBJ2-7	-	TRBV9	-	TGTGCCAGCAGTCCAAGCAGGGGCGAGCAGTACTTC	CASSPSRGEQYF
TRBJ2-2	-	TRBV27	-	TGTGCCAGCAGTTACGGCGGTCCGGAGGAGGGATGGCTAGCCGGGGAGCTGTTTTTT	CASSYGGPEEGWLAGELFF
TRBJ2-7	-	TRBV7-8	TRBD2	TGTGCCAGCAGCTTAGCACCCCCGGGGGGAGGGAGGCACGAGCAGTACTTC	CASSLAPPGGGRHEQYF
TRBJ1-5	-	TRBV19	-	TGTGCCAGTAGTATAGAGACGGGGATCCCCAATCAGCCCCAGCATTTT	CASSIETGIPNQPQHF
TRBJ1-5	-	TRBV6-5	TRBD1	TGTGCCAGCAGACCCGGGACAGGGGGCTATCAGCCCCAGCATTTT	CASRPGTGGYQPQHF
TRBJ2-5	-	TRBV7-8	-	TGTGCCAGCAGCTTAGCGCGTTTTATCCAACAAGAGACCCAGTACTTC	CASSLARFIQQETQYF
TRBJ1-5	-	TRBV7-2	-	TGTGCCAGCAGCTTATCGCGGGGAGGGGGATATAGCAATCAGCCCCAGCATTTT	CASSLSRGGGYSNQPQHF
TRBJ1-4	-	TRBV9	TRBD1	TGTGCCAGCAGCGCCCCACAGGGGGCTCCTAATGAAAAACTGTTTTTT	CASSAPQGAPNEKLFF
TRBJ1-1	-	TRBV29-1	TRBD1	TGCAGCGTTGTAAGACAGGGAGACACTGAAGCTTTCTTT	CSVVRQGDTEAFF
TRBJ2-7	-	TRBV5-1	TRBD1	TGCGCCAGCAGCCCCTTTGCGGGGACAGGGTACAGCGAGCAGTACTTC	CASSPFAGTGYSEQYF
TRBJ2-7	few	TRBV5-1	TRBD2	TGCGCCAGCAGCCCGAGGACTAGCGACTACGAGCAGTACTTC	CASSPRTSDYEQYF
TRBJ2-3	-	TRBV6-1	-	TGTGCCAGCAGTGAACTGAGGGCAGATACGCAGTATTTT	CASSELRADTQYF
TRBJ2-1	-	TRBV5-1	TRBD2	TGCGCCAGCAGCTACCTCGGGACTAGCGGGAGAGAGGAGCAGTTCTTC	CASSYLGTSGREEQFF
TRBJ1-6	-	TRBV6-6	-	TGTGCCAGCAGTTACTTCGGGGGAAATTCACCCCTCCACTTT	CASSYFGGNSPLHF
TRBJ1-4	-	TRBV6-5	TRBD1	TGTGCCAGTACCCCAAGACAGGGGATCGGTGAAAAACTGTTTTTT	CASTPRQGIGEKLFF
TRBJ1-6	-	TRBV27	TRBD1	TGTGCCAGCAGACGACAGGGTGTTTCACCCCTCCACTTT	CASRRQGVSPLHF
TRBJ2-7	-	TRBV2	-	TGTGCCAGCCATCGCACCGGGGATTCCAAGTACTTC	CASHRTGDSKYF
TRBJ1-4	-	TRBV5-1	-	TGCGCCAGCAGCTTGGGGGCCGTACAGGAGCGTAATGAAAAACTGTTTTTT	CASSLGAVQERNEKLFF
TRBJ2-7	-	TRBV18	TRBD1	TGTGCCAGCTCGGACAGGTCAACCTACGAGCAGTACTTC	CASSDRSTYEQYF
TRBJ1-5	few	TRBV4-2	-	TGTGCCAGCAGCCAAGATGATGGGGAGGGTCAGCCCCAGCATTTT	CASSQDDGEGQPQHF
TRBJ1-3	-	TRBV3-1/TRBV3-2	-	TGTGCCAGCAGCCAAGTTGAGGGAACTGGAAACACCATATATTTT	CASSQVEGTGNTIYF
TRBJ2-3	-	TRBV9	-	TGTGCCAGCAGCGTAGGAGATGGAGGCGCAGATACGCAGTATTTT	CASSVGDGGADTQYF
TRBJ2-3	-	TRBV12-3/TRBV12-4	TRBD2	TGTGCCAGCATAAGCGGGGATACAGATACGCAGTATTTT	CASISGDTDTQYF
TRBJ2-2	-	TRBV2	-	TGTGCCAGCAGTGCTGTCGGGGGAGCCGGGGAGCTGTTTTTT	CASSAVGGAGELFF
TRBJ1-5	-	TRBV4-1	-	TGCGCCAGCAGCCAAGTGGGCCAGAGCAATCAGCCCCAGCATTTT	CASSQVGQSNQPQHF
TRBJ1-4	-	TRBV15	-	TGTGCCACCAGCAGAGATACGGGGGGTAATGAAAAACTGTTTTTT	CATSRDTGGNEKLFF
TRBJ1-4	once	TRBV28	TRBD1	TGTGCCAGCGTGGACAGGGGAAATGAAAAACTGTTTTTT	CASVDRGNEKLFF
TRBJ1-1	-	TRBV19	-	TGTGCCAGTAGTATCCAAGGGGCCGGGAACACTGAAGCTTTCTTT	CASSIQGAGNTEAFF
TRBJ2-7	-	TRBV7-8	TRBD2	TGTGCCAGCAGCTTAGGGAGACTAGCGGGAGACTCCTACGAGCAGTACTTC	CASSLGRLAGDSYEQYF
TRBJ1-5	-	TRBV15	TRBD1	TGTGCCACCAGCGGTATACAGGGGTATAGCAATCAGCCCCAGCATTTT	CATSGIQGYSNQPQHF
TRBJ2-5	-	TRBV3-1/TRBV3-2	-	TGTGCCAGCAGCCTCGGCCAAGAGACCCAGTACTTC	CASSLGQETQYF
TRBJ2-7	-	TRBV7-2	-	TGTGCCAGCAGCTTTAAGAGCGGGCCCTACGAGCAGTACTTC	CASSFKSGPYEQYF
TRBJ1-2	-	TRBV29-1	-	TGCAGCGTTGATGGCAATACCGGCTACACCTTC	CSVDGNTGYTF
TRBJ2-1	-	TRBV12-5	TRBD2	TGTGCTAGTGGTTTGGTAAACAGCGGGAATGGGAGGAGTGAGCAGTTCTTC	CASGLVNSGNGRSEQFF
TRBJ2-1	-	TRBV9	TRBD2	TGTGCCAGCAGCGTAGAGCCCGGGACTAGCGGGACTAATGAGCAGTTCTTC	CASSVEPGTSGTNEQFF
TRBJ2-3	-	TRBV3-1/TRBV3-2	TRBD2	TGTGCCAGCAGCCAAGGGGCGGGAGTGGGCACAGATACGCAGTATTTT	CASSQGAGVGTDTQYF
TRBJ2-5	-	TRBV5-4	TRBD2	TGTGCCAGCAGCAAAACTAGCGGGAGCGACGGGACCCAGTACTTC	CASSKTSGSDGTQYF
TRBJ1-1	-	TRBV10-3	-	TGTGCCATCAGTGAGTTTAGGCAGGGGATCACAGGAACTGAAGCTTTCTTT	CAISEFRQGITGTEAFF
TRBJ1-1	-	TRBV28	TRBD1	TGTGCCAGCAGCAGATGGGGACAGATTATCGCCGGAACCACTGAAGCTTTCTTT	CASSRWGQIIAGTTEAFF
TRBJ2-7	once	TRBV7-2	TRBD1	TGTGCCAGCAGCTTCTTAGGACAGGGTCACGAGCAGTACTTC	CASSFLGQGHEQYF